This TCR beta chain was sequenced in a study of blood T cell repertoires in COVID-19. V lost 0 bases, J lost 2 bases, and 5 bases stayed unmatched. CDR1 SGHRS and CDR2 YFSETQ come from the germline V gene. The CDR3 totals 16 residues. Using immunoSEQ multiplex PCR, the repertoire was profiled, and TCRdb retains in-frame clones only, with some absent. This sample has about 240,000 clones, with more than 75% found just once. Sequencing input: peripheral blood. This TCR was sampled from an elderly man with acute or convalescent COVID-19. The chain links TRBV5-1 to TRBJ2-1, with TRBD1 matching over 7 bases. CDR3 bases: TGCGCCAGCAGCTTGGGACGGACAGGAGCCTACAATGAGCAGTTCTTC. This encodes CASSLGRTGAYNEQFF.